This TCR beta chain was retrieved from a study of cytomegalovirus exposure and HLA in healthy donors. There are 15 residues in the CDR3. The V end lost 5 bases, the J end lost 4 bases, and 17 bases lay between the germline ends. CDR1 and CDR2 from the germline V gene are SGHAT and FQNNGV. The PCR contained 60 Vbeta and 13 Jbeta primers. Assay used: immunoSEQ multiplex PCR; TCRdb lists only in-frame clones, some missing. In the table there are 150,000 or so clones, around 74% of which are singletons. The receptor was isolated from a woman younger than 45 in good health and CMV-seronegative. This chain uses TRBV11-2 with TRBJ2-5, with TRBD2 as a possible D gene (6 bases). Sequenced sample: PBMCs. The CDR3 sequence is CASSLYRDSGETQYF. The CDR3 bases are TGTGCCAGCAGCCTCTATCGGGACTCAGGAGAGACCCAGTACTTC.